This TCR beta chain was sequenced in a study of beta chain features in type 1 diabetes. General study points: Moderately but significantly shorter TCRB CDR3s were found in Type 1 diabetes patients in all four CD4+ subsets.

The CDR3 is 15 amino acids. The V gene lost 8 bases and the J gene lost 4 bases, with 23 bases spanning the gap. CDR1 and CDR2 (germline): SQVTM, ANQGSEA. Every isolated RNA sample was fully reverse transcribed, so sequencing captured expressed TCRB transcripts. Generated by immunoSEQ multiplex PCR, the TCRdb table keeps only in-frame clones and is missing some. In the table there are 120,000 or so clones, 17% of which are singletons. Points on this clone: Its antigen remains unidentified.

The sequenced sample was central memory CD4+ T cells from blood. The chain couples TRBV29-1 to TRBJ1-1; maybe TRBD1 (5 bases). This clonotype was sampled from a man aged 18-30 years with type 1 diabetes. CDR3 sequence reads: CSLKRGGWGGTEAFF. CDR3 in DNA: TGCAGCCTCAAACGCGGGGGATGGGGTGGCACTGAAGCTTTCTTT.